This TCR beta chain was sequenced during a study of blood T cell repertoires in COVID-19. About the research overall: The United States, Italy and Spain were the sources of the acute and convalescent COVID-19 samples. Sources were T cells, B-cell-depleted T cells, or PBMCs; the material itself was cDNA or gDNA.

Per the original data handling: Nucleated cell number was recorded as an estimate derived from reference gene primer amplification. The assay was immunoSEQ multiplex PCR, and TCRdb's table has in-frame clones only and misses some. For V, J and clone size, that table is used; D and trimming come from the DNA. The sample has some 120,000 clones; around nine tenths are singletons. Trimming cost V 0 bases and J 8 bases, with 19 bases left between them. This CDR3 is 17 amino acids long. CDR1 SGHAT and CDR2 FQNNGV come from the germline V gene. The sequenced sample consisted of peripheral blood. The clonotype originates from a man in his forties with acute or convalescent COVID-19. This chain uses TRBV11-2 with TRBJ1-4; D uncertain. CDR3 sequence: CASSLDHPGGVEEKLFF. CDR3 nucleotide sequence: TGTGCCAGCAGCTTAGACCACCCGGGCGGGGTAGAAGAAAAACTGTTTTTT.